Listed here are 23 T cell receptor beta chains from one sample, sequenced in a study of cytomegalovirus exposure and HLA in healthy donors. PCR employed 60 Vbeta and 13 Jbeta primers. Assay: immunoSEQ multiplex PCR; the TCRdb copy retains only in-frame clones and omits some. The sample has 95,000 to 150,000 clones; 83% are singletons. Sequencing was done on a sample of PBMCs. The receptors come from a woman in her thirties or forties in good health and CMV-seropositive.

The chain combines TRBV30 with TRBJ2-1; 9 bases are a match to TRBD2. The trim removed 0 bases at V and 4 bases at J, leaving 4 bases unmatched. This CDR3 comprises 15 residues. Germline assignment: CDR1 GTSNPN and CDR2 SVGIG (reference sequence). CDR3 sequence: CAWSVRTSAYNEQFF. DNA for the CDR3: TGTGCCTGGAGTGTACGGACTAGCGCTTACAATGAGCAGTTCTTC.

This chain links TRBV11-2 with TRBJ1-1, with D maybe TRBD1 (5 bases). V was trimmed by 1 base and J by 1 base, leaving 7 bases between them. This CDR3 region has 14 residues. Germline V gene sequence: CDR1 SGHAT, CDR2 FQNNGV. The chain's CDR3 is CASSLAGGNTEAFF. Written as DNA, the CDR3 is TGTGCCAGCAGCTTAGCGGGGGGGAACACTGAAGCTTTCTTT. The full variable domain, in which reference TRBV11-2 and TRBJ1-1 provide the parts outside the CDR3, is EAGVAQSPRYKIIEKRQSVAFWCNPISGHATLYWYQQILGQGPKLLIQFQNNGVVDDSQLPKDRFSAERLKGVDSTLKIQPAKLEDSAVYLCASSLAGGNTEAFFGQGTRLTVV.

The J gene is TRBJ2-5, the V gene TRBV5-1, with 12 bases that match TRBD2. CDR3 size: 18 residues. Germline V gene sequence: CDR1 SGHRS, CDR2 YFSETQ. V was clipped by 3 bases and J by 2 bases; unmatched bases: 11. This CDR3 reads CASSYRLAGVVRQETQYF. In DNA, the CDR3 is TGCGCCAGCAGCTACAGACTAGCGGGAGTGGTTAGACAAGAGACCCAGTACTTC.

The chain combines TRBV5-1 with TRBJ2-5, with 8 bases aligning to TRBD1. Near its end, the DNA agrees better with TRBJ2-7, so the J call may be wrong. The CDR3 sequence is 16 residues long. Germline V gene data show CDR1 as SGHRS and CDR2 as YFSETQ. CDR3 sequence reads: CASSSAQGALSYEQYF. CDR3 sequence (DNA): TGCGCCAGCAGCTCCGCCCAGGGGGCGCTTTCCTACGAGCAGTACTTC.

The CDR3: CASSRDRDYEQYF. In nucleotides, the CDR3 is TGTGCCAGCAGCCGGGACAGAGACTACGAGCAGTACTTC. V and J are TRBV7-2 and TRBJ2-7; 7 positions match TRBD1. V was clipped by 5 bases and J by 3 bases; unmatched bases: 4. The V gene's germline CDR1 is SGHTA and CDR2 FQGNSA. This CDR3 has 13 residues. Together with reference TRBV7-2 and TRBJ2-7, the CDR3 gives the full variable domain: GAGVSQSPSNKVTEKGKDVELRCDPISGHTALYWYRQSLGQGLEFLIYFQGNSAPDKSGLPSDRFSAERTGGSVSTLTIQRTQQEDSAVYLCASSRDRDYEQYFGPGTRLTVT.

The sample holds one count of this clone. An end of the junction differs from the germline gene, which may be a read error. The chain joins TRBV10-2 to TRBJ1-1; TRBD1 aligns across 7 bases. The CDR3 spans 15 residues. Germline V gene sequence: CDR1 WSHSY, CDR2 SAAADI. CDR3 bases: TGCGCCAGCAGGGAGTTGTGGGACAGTAGAACCGAAGCTTTCTTT. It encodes CASRELWDSRTEAFF.

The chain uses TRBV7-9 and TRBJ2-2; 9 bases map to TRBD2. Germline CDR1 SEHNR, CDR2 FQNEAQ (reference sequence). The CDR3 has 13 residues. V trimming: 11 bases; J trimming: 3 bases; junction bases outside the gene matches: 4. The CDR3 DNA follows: TGTGCCCCGGCGGGGGGGGACACCGGGGAGCTGTTTTTT. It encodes CAPAGGDTGELFF.

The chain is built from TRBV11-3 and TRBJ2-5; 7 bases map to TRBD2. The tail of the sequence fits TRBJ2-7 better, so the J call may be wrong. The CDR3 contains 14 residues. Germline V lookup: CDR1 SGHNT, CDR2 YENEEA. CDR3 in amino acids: CASSETGGSYEQYF. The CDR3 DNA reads TGTGCCAGCAGCGAAACGGGGGGATCCTACGAGCAGTACTTC.

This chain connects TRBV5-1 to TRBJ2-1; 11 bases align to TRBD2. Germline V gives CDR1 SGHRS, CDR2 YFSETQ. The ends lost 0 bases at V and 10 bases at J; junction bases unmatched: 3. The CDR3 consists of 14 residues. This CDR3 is CASSLELAGAEQFF. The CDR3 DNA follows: TGCGCCAGCAGCTTGGAACTAGCGGGAGCCGAGCAGTTCTTC.

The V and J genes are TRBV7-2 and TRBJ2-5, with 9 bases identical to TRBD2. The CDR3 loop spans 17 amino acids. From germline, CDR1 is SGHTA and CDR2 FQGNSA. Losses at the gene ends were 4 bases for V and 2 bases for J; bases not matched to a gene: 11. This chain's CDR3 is CASSSLAGVAPQETQYF. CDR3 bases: TGTGCCAGCAGCTCCTTAGCGGGAGTGGCTCCTCAAGAGACCCAGTACTTC.

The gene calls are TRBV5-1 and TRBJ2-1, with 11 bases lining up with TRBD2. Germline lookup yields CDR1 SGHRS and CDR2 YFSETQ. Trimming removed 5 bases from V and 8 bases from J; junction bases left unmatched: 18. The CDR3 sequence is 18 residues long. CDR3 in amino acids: CASRRPGLADQAGHEQFF. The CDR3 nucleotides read TGCGCCAGCAGACGTCCGGGACTAGCGGACCAGGCTGGACATGAGCAGTTCTTC. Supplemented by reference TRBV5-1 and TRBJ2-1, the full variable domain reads KAGVTQTPRYLIKTRGQQVTLSCSPISGHRSVSWYQQTPGQGLQFLFEYFSETQRNKGNFPGRFSGRQFSNSRSEMNVSTLELGDSALYLCASRRPGLADQAGHEQFFGPGTRLTVL.

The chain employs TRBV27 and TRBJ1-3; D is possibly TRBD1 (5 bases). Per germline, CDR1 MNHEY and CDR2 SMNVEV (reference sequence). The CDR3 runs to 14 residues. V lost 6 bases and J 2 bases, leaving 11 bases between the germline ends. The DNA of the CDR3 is TGTGCCAGCAGGCCGTCGGGGGCTGGAAACACCATATATTTT. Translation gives CASRPSGAGNTIYF.

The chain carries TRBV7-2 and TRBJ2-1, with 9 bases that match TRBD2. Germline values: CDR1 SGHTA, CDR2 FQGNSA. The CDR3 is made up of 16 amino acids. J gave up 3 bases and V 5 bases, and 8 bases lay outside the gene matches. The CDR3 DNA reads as TGTGCCAGCAGCGCCCTTAGCGGGAGACTCTACAATGAGCAGTTCTTC. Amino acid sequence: CASSALSGRLYNEQFF. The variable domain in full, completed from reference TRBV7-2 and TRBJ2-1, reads GAGVSQSPSNKVTEKGKDVELRCDPISGHTALYWYRQSLGQGLEFLIYFQGNSAPDKSGLPSDRFSAERTGGSVSTLTIQRTQQEDSAVYLCASSALSGRLYNEQFFGPGTRLTVL.

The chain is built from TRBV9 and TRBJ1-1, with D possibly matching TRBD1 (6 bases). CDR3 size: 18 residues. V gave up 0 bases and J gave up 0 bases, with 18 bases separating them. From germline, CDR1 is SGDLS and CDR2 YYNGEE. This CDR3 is CASSVDSVAGDMNTEAFF. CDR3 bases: TGTGCCAGCAGCGTAGATTCGGTGGCAGGGGATATGAACACTGAAGCTTTCTTT.

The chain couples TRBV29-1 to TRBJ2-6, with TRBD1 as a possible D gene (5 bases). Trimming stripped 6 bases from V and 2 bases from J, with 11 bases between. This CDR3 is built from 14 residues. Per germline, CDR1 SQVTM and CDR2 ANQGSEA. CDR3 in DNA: TGCAGCGTACCAGGGATCCCTGGGGCCAACGTCCTGACTTTC. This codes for CSVPGIPGANVLTF.

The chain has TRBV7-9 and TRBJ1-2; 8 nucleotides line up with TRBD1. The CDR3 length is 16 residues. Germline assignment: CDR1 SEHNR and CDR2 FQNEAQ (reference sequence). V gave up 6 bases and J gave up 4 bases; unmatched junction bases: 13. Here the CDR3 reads CASSPSTGVVVYGYTF. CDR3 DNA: TGTGCCAGCAGTCCTTCGACAGGGGTTGTGGTCTATGGCTACACCTTC.

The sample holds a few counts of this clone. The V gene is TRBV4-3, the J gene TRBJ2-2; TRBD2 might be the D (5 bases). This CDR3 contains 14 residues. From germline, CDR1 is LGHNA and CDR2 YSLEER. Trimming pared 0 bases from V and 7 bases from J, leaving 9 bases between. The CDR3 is CASSQDFGGGELFF. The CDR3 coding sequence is TGCGCCAGCAGCCAAGATTTTGGAGGCGGGGAGCTGTTTTTT.

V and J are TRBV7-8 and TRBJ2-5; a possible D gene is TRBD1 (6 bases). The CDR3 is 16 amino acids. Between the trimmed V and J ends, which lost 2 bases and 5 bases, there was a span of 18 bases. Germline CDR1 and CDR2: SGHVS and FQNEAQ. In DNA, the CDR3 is TGTGCCAGCAGCTTAACTCGGACAGCCTTGTTGGAGACCCAGTACTTC. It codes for CASSLTRTALLETQYF.

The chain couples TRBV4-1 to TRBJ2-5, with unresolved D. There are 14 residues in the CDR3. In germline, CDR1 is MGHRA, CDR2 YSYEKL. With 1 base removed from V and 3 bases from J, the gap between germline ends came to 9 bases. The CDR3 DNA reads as TGCGCCAGCAGCCAAGTTCTCCGGGAAGAGACCCAGTACTTC. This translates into CASSQVLREETQYF.

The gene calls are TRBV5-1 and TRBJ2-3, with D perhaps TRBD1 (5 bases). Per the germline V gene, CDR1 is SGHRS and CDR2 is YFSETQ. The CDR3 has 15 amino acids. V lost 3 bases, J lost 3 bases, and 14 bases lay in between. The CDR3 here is CASSYTRAQTDTQYF. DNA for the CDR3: TGCGCCAGCAGCTATACCAGGGCGCAGACAGATACGCAGTATTTT.

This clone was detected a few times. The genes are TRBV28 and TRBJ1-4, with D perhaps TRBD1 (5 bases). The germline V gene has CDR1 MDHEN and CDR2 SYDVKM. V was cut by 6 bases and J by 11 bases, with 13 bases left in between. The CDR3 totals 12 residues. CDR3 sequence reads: CASSLSGFKLFF. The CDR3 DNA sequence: TGTGCCAGCAGCCTGTCAGGGTTTAAACTGTTTTTT. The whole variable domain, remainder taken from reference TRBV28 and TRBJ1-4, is DVKVTQSSRYLVKRTGEKVFLECVQDMDHENMFWYRQDPGLGLRLIYFSYDVKMKEKGDIPEGYSVSREKKERFSLILESASTNQTSMYLCASSLSGFKLFFGSGTQLSVL.

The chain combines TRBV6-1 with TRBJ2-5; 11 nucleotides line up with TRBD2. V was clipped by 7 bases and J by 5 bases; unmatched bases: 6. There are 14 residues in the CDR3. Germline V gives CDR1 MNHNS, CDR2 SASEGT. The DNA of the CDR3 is TGTGCCAGCAACCCACTAGCGGGAGTGGAGACCCAGTACTTC. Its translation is CASNPLAGVETQYF.

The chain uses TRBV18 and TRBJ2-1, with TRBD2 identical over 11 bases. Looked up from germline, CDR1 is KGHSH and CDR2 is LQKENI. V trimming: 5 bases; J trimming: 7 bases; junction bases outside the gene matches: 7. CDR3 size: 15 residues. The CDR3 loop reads CASSFPGTSGNEQFF. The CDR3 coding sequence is TGTGCCAGCTCATTTCCCGGGACTAGCGGTAATGAGCAGTTCTTC. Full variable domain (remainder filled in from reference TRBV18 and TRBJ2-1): NAGVMQNPRHLVRRRGQEARLRCSPMKGHSHVYWYRQLPEEGLKFMVYLQKENIIDESGMPKERFSAEFPKEGPSILRIQQVVRGDSAAYFCASSFPGTSGNEQFFGPGTRLTVL.